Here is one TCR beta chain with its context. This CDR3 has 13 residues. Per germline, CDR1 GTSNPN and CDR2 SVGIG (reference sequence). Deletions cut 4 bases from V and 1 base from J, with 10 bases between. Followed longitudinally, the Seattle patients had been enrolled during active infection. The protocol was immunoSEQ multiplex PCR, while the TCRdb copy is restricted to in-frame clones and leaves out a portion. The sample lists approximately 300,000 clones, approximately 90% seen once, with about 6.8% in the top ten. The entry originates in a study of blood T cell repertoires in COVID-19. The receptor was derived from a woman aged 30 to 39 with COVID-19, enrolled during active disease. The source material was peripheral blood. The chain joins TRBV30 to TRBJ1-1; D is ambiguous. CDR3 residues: CAWTTIQNTEAFF. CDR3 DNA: TGTGCCTGGACGACAATTCAGAACACTGAAGCTTTCTTT.